This T cell receptor beta chain is from a study of human T cells and chemical hapten exposure. Concerning this clonotype: A read error may account for a junction end that differs from germline.

This CDR3 spans 15 amino acids. Germline loops: CDR1 MNHEY, CDR2 SVGAGI. TCRdb independently ran MiXCR on the RACE reads; one entry per CDR3 protein. Of 350,000 to 450,000 distinct CDR3 sequences detected, roughly 5% appear once; the ten largest clones hold roughly 2.6%. Time point denoted: pre-sensitization, week 0. Treatment denoted: therapeutic diphenylcyclopropenone sensitization with weekly scalp DPC. This sequence was found in a woman between 45 and 60 years old with alopecia areata. Some clones in this sample may be carry-over from other donors' samples. The chain is built from TRBV6-5 and TRBJ2-2; no clear D gene. The sequencing used whole blood, collected in connection with sensitization to the hapten diphenylcyclopropenone (DPC). The CDR3 DNA reads TGTGCCAGCAGTTACTCGATATTGAACTCCGGGGAGCTGTTTTTT. This encodes CASSYSILNSGELFF.